What follows are 2 T cell receptor beta chains derived from one specimen sequenced in a study of OX40 agonist ivuxolimab in advanced cancers. Here immunoSEQ multiplex PCR was the method, and the copy in TCRdb shows in-frame clones only, minus some. The table shows over 80,000 clones, with roughly nine tenths occurring only once. Material: CD4+ or CD8+ T cells sorted from blood, obtained in a trial of the OX40 agonist ivuxolimab. Source of these receptors: an adult with an advanced solid tumor such as melanoma, head and neck, liver or kidney cancer.

The rearrangement joins TRBV7-9 to TRBJ1-1; D is unresolved. The V end was cut by 5 bases, the J end by 3 bases, with 7 bases between. Germline V gene lookup returns CDR1 SEHNR and CDR2 FQNEAQ (reference sequence). This CDR3 has 12 amino acids. The CDR3 bases are TGTGCCAGCAGCCAGCTGGACACTGAAGCTTTCTTT. Amino acid sequence: CASSQLDTEAFF.

The rearrangement joins TRBV6-4 to TRBJ1-1; D is unresolved. Germline CDR1 and CDR2: MRHNA and SNTAGT. V shed 2 bases and J shed 0 bases, with 4 bases lying between them. There are 13 residues in the CDR3. The CDR3 sequence is CASSDTLNTEAFF. CDR3 coding DNA: TGTGCCAGCAGTGACACCCTGAACACTGAAGCTTTCTTT.